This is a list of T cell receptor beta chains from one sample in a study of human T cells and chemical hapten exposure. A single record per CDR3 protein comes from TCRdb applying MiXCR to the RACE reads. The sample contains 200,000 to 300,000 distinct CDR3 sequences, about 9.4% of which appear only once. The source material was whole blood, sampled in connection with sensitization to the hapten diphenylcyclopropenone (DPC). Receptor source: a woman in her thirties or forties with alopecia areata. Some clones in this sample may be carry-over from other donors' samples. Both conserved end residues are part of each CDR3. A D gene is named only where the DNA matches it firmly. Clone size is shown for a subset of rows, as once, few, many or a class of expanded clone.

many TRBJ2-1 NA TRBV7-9 CASSLERGEQFF TGTGCCAGCAGCTTAGAGCGTGGTGAGCAGTTCTTC
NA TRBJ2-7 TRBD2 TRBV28 CASSFSATSGRRKQYF TGTGCCAGCAGTTTTTCCGCGACTAGCGGGAGGAGAAAGCAGTACTTC
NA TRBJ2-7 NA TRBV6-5 CASSYGRDEQYF TGTGCCAGCAGTTACGGCAGGGACGAGCAGTACTTC
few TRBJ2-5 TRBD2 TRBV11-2 CASSLGHLAGHQETQYF TGTGCCAGCAGCTTAGGCCATTTAGCGGGGCACCAAGAGACCCAGTACTTC
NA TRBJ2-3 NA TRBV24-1 CATSDLTDGFTDTQYF TGTGCCACCAGTGATTTGACGGATGGATTCACAGATACGCAGTATTTT
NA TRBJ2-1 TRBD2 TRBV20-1 CSARPLAGAYNEQFF TGCAGTGCTAGACCGCTAGCGGGAGCCTACAATGAGCAGTTCTTC
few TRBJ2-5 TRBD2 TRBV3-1 CASSRPRTRPSQETQYF TGTGCCAGCAGCCGCCCCCGGACTAGACCTTCACAAGAGACCCAGTACTTC
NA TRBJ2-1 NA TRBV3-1 CASSQEKFGTEQFF TGTGCCAGCAGCCAAGAAAAGTTCGGGACCGAGCAGTTCTTC
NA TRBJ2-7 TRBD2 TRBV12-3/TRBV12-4 CASSLASGRGYEQYF TGTGCCAGCAGTTTAGCTAGCGGGAGGGGCTACGAGCAGTACTTC
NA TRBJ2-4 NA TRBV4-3 CASSQDPQGGAKNIQYF TGCGCCAGCAGCCAAGATCCCCAGGGGGGAGCCAAAAACATTCAGTACTTC
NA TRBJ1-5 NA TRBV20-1 CSARKGYNQPQHF TGCAGTGCTCGGAAGGGGTATAATCAGCCCCAGCATTTT
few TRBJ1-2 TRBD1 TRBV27 CASAQTGGVFLGYTF TGTGCCAGCGCGCAAACAGGGGGCGTATTTCTTGGCTACACCTTC
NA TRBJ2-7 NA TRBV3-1 CASSLSQSYEQYF TGTGCCAGCAGCCTAAGCCAGTCCTACGAGCAGTACTTC
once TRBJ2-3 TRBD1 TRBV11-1 CASSPRRDRVPDTQYF TGTGCCAGCAGCCCCCGAAGAGACAGGGTCCCAGATACGCAGTATTTT
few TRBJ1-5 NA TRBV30 CAWSKEVNQPQHF TGTGCCTGGAGTAAGGAAGTCAATCAGCCCCAGCATTTT
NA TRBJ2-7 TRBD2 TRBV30 CAWRGLTYEQYF TGTGCCTGGAGGGGACTAACCTACGAGCAGTACTTC
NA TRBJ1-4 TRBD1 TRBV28 CASTPGQLREKLFF TGTGCCAGCACCCCGGGACAGCTAAGGGAAAAACTGTTTTTT
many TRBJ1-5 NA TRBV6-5 CASSQFQGNQPQHF TGTGCCAGCAGTCAATTCCAGGGCAATCAGCCCCAGCATTTT
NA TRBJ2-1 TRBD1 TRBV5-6 CASSLEPSRRDSEQFF TGTGCCAGCAGCTTAGAGCCCAGCCGCAGGGACAGTGAGCAGTTCTTC
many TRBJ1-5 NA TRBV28 CASSPPHWGAGQPQHF TGTGCCAGCAGCCCACCCCATTGGGGGGCAGGTCAGCCCCAGCATTTT
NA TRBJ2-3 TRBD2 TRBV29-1 CSVARAGGVADTQYF TGCAGCGTTGCTAGAGCGGGAGGTGTGGCAGATACGCAGTATTTT
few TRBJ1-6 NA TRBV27 CASSPDRPLNSPLHF TGTGCCAGCAGTCCAGACAGACCATTGAATTCACCCCTCCACTTT
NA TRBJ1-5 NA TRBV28 CASSLKQPQHF TGTGCCAGCAGTCTGAAGCAGCCCCAGCATTTT
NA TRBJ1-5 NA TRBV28 CASTMTDWPQHF TGTGCCAGCACCATGACCGACTGGCCCCAGCATTTT
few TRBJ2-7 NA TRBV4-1 CASSQWRGMNEQYF TGCGCCAGCAGCCAATGGAGGGGAATGAACGAGCAGTACTTC
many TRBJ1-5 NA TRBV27 CASSKTGGIWPQHF TGTGCCAGCAGTAAAACGGGGGGCATCTGGCCCCAGCATTTT
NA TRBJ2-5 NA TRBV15 CATSSHKDSAKETQYF TGTGCCACCAGCAGCCATAAGGACAGCGCGAAAGAGACCCAGTACTTC
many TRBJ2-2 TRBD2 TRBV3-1 CASSQLLAGDPGELFF TGTGCCAGCAGCCAACTTCTAGCGGGAGATCCCGGGGAGCTGTTTTTT
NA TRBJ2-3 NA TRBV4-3 CASSQDSGITDTKYF TGCGCCAGCAGCCAAGATTCAGGGATTACAGATACGAAGTATTTT
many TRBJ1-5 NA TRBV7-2 CASSYLHQPQHF TGTGCCAGCAGCTACCTACATCAGCCCCAGCATTTT
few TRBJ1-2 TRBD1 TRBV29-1 CSVGPLGQGYTF TGCAGCGTTGGTCCTTTGGGACAGGGCTACACCTTC
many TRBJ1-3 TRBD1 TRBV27 CASSPRGQGPGNTIYF TGTGCCAGCAGTCCACGAGGACAGGGACCTGGAAACACCATATATTTT
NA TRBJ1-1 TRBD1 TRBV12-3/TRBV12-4 CASSLRNRGAEAFF TGTGCCAGCAGTTTAAGGAACAGGGGCGCTGAAGCTTTCTTT